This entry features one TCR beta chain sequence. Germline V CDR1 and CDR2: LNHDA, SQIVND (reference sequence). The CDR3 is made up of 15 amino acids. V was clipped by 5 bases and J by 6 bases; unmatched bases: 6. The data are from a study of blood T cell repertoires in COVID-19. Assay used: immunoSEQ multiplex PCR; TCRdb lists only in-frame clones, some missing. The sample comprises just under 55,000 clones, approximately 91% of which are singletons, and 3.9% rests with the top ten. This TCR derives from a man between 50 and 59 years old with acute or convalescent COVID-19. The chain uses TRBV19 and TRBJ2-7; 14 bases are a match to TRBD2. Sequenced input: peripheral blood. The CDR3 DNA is TGTGCCAGTAGTCTATCCGGACTAGCGGGAGGCGAGCAGTACTTC. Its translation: CASSLSGLAGGEQYF.